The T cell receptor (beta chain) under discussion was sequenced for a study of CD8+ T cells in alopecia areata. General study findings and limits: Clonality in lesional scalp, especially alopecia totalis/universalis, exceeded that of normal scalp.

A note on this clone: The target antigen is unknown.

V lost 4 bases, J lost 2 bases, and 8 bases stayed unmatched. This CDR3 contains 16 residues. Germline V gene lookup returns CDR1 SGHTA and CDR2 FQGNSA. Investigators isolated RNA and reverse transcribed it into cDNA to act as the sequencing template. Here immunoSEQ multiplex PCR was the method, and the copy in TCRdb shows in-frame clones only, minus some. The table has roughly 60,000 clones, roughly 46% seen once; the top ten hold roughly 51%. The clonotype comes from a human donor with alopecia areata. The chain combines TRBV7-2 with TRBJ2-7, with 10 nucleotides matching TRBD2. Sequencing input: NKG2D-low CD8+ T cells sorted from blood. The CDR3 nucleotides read TGTGCCAGCAGCTGGGTACCTAGCGGGAGTACCTACGAGCAGTACTTC. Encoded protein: CASSWVPSGSTYEQYF.